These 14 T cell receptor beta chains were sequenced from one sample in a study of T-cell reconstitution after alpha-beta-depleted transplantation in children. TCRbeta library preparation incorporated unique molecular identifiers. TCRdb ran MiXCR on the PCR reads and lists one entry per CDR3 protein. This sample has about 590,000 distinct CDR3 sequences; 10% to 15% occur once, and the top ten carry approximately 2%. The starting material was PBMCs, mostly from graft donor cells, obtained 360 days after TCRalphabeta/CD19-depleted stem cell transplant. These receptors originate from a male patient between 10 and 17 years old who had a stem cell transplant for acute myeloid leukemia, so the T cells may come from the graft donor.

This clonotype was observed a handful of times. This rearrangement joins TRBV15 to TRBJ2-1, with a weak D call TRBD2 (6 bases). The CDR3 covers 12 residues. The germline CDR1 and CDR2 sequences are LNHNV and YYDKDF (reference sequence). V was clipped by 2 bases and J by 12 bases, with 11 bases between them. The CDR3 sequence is CATSRHAGGQFF. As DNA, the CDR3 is TGTGCCACCAGCAGACACGCCGGGGGGCAGTTCTTC.

The CDR3 loop reads CASAGAQSYTGELFF. The CDR3, as DNA: TGTGCCAGCGCGGGAGCCCAGTCATACACCGGGGAGCTGTTTTTT. The chain has TRBV7-8 and TRBJ2-2; the match to TRBD2 covers 7 bases. The CDR3 loop spans 15 amino acids. Germline CDR1 and CDR2: SGHVS and FQNEAQ. The trim removed 8 bases at V and 3 bases at J, leaving 9 bases unmatched.

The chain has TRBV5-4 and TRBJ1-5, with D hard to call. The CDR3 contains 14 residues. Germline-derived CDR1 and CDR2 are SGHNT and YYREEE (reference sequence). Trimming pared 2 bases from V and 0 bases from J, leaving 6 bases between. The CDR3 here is CASSFGTSNQPQHF. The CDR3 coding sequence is TGTGCCAGCAGCTTCGGTACTAGCAATCAGCCCCAGCATTTT.

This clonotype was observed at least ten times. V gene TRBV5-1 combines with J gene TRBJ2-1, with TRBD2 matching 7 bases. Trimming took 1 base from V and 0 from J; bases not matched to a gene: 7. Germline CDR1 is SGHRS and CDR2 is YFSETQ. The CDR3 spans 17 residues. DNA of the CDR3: TGCGCCAGCAGCTTGAACGCGGGAGATAGCTCCTACAATGAGCAGTTCTTC. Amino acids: CASSLNAGDSSYNEQFF.

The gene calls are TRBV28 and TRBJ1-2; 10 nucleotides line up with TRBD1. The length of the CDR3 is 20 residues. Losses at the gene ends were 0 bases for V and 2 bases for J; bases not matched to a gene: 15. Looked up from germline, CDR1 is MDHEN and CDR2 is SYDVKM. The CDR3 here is CASSLWGLRDRGRENYGYTF. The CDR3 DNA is TGTGCCAGCAGTTTATGGGGCCTCCGGGACAGGGGAAGGGAGAACTATGGCTACACCTTC.

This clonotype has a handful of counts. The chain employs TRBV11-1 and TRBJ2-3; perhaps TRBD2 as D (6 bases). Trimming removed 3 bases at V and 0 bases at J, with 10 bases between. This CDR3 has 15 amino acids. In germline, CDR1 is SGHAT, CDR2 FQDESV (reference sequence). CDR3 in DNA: TGTGCCAGCAGCTTCCGGCGGGATAGCACAGATACGCAGTATTTT. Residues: CASSFRRDSTDTQYF.

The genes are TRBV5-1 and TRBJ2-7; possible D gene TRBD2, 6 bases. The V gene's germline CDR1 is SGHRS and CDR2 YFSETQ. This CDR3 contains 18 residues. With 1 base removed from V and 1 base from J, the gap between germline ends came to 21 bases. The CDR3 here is CASSLSPRGGKASYEQYF. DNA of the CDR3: TGCGCCAGCAGCTTGTCCCCCCGTGGGGGGAAGGCATCCTACGAGCAGTACTTC.

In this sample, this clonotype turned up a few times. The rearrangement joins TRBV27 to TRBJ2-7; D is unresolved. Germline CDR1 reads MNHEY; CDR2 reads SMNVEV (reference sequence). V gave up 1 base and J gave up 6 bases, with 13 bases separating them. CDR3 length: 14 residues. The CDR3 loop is CASSLYPLTREQYF. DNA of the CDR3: TGTGCCAGCAGTTTATATCCCCTTACACGCGAGCAGTACTTC.

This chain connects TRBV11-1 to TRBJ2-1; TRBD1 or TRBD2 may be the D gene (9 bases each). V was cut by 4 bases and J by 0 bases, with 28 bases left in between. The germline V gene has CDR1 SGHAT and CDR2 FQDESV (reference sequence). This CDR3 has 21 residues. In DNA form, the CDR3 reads TGTGCCAGCAGCTCCCACAGGGGACAGGGACTAGCCGGAAGCTCCTACAATGAGCAGTTCTTC. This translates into CASSSHRGQGLAGSSYNEQFF.

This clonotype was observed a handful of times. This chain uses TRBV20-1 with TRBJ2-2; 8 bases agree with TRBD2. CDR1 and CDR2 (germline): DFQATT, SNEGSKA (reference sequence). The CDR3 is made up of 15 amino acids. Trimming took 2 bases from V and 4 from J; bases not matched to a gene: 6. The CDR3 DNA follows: TGCAGTGCTAGACCCGGACTAGCAGGCACCGGGGAGCTGTTTTTT. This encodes CSARPGLAGTGELFF.

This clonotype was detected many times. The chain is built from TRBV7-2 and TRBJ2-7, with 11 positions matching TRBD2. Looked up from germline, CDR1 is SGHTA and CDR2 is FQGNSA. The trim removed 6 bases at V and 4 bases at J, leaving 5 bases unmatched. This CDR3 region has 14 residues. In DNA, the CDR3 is TGTGCCAGCAGGCCGGGACTAGCGGTGTACGAGCAGTACTTC. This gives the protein CASRPGLAVYEQYF.

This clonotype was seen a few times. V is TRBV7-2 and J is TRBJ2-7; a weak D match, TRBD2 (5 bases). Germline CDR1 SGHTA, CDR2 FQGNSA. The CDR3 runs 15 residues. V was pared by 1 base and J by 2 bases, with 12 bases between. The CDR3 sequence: CASSLGREGTYEQYF. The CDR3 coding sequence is TGTGCCAGCAGCTTAGGTAGAGAGGGAACCTACGAGCAGTACTTC. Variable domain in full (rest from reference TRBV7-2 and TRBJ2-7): GAGVSQSPSNKVTEKGKDVELRCDPISGHTALYWYRQSLGQGLEFLIYFQGNSAPDKSGLPSDRFSAERTGGSVSTLTIQRTQQEDSAVYLCASSLGREGTYEQYFGPGTRLTVT.

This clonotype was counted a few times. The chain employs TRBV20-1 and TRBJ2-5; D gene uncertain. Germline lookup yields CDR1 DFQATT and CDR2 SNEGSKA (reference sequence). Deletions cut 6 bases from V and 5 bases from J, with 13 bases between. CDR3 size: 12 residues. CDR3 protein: CSADGVRETQYF. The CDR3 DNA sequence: TGCAGTGCCGATGGGGTGAGGGAGACCCAGTACTTC.

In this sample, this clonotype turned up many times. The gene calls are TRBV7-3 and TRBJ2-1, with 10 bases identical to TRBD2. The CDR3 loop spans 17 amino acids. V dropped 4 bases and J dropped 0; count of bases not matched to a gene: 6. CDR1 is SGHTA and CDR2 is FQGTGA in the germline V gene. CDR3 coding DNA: TGTGCCAGCAGCTCCCGGACTAGCGGAAGCTCCTACAATGAGCAGTTCTTC. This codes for CASSSRTSGSSYNEQFF. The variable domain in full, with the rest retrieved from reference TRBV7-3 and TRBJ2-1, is GAGVSQTPSNKVTEKGKYVELRCDPISGHTALYWYRQSLGQGPEFLIYFQGTGAADDSGLPNDRFFAVRPEGSVSTLKIQRTERGDSAVYLCASSSRTSGSSYNEQFFGPGTRLTVL.